The subject of this entry is one T cell receptor beta chain. This specimen comes from a study of blood T cell repertoires in COVID-19. In the study overall: The study drew acute and convalescent COVID-19 samples from the United States, Italy and Spain. T cells, B-cell-depleted T cells, or PBMCs supplied cDNA or gDNA.

The CDR3 consists of 14 residues. V dropped 5 bases and J dropped 5 bases, with 15 bases sitting between them. The germline CDR1 and CDR2 sequences are LNHDA and SQIVND (reference sequence). Data came from immunoSEQ multiplex PCR; TCRdb stores just in-frame clones and leaves some out. The data show 110,000 to 150,000 clones, around 89% seen once. Sequences were obtained from peripheral blood. The source is a woman aged 60-70 years with active COVID-19. The rearrangement uses TRBV19 and TRBJ2-5, with a possible D match to TRBD1 (7 bases). The CDR3 here is CASSYRGAGETQYF. The CDR3 DNA is TGTGCCAGTAGTTACAGGGGCGCGGGGGAGACCCAGTACTTC.